This T cell receptor (beta chain) is from a study of blood T cells in healthy people across ages. This clonotype was recorded once. This may come from a read error, since a much larger clone is one base off. The donors, aged about 6 to 95, were healthy Caucasians from Russia. Each donor supplied around 9.9 milliliters of peripheral blood. The CDR3 has 15 amino acids. V was cut by 6 bases and J by 0 bases, with 16 bases left in between. Germline lookup yields CDR1 DFQATT and CDR2 SNEGSKA (reference sequence). Then a second PCR, running roughly 7 to 11 cycles, was carried out with a sample-barcoded 5' primer and a J-beta primer mix. Using its own MiXCR run on the 5' RACE reads, TCRdb lists one record per CDR3 protein. Of about 1,800,000 distinct CDR3 sequences listed, 25% to 30% are singletons.

The source is a woman younger than 45 in good health. This rearrangement joins TRBV20-1 to TRBJ2-3; D call uncertain. The sample consisted of blood. The CDR3 loop reads CSAGPRSLSTDTQYF. The CDR3, as DNA: TGCAGTGCGGGCCCCCGGAGCTTAAGCACAGATACGCAGTATTTT.